Ten or more counts support the clone carrying this T cell receptor beta chain. Its antigen is undetermined. The CDR3 runs to 19 residues. Germline V gives CDR1 MNHEY, CDR2 SVGAGI. V dropped 2 bases and J dropped 2 bases, with 22 bases sitting between them. This sample was included in a study of T-cell reconstitution after alpha-beta-depleted transplantation in children. Construction of the TCRbeta library involved unique molecular identifiers. TCRdb recomputed calls from the PCR reads with MiXCR, one row per CDR3 protein. This sample carries tens of thousands of distinct CDR3 sequences, around 4.7% of them seen once, and the ten largest clones take 15% to 20%. General observations from the study: Several hundred expanded graft clones reportedly supplied alpha-beta T cells about two months after transplant. At the one-year point after transplant, T-cell counts and TCRbeta diversity were found to come mostly from T cells that had been newly produced. Surviving recipient T cells and thymic progenitors produced the high day-60 TCRbeta diversity seen in some patients.

The starting material was PBMCs, mostly from graft donor cells, obtained 180 days after TCRalphabeta/CD19-depleted stem cell transplant. This TCR was recovered from a boy less than two years old who had a stem cell transplant for acute myeloid leukemia, so the T cells may come from the graft donor. The chain combines TRBV6-5 with TRBJ1-5; D remains ambiguous. CDR3 bases: TGTGCCAGCAGTTACCGGATGGGAGGGATTGGCCGGGGCAATCAGCCCCAGCATTTT. Protein: CASSYRMGGIGRGNQPQHF.